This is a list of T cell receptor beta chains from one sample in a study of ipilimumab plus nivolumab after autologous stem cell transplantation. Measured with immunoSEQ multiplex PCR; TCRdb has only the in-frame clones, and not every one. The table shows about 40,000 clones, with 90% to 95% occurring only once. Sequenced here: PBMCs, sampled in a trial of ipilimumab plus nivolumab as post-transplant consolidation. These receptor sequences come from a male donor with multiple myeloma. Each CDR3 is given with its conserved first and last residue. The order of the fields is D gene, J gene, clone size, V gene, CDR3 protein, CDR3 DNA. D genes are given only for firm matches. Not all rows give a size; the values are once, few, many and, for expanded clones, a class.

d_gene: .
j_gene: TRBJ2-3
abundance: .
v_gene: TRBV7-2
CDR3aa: CASSFWDFQSTDTQYF
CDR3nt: TGTGCCAGCAGCTTCTGGGACTTCCAAAGCACAGATACGCAGTATTTT

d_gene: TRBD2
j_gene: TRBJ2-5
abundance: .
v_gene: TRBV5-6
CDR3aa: CASSLRYSGRAETQYF
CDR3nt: TGTGCCAGCAGCTTGAGGTACAGCGGGAGGGCCGAGACCCAGTACTTC

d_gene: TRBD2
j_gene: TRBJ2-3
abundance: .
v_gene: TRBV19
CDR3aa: CASSLPGLAATDTQYF
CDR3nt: TGTGCCAGTTCCCTCCCAGGACTAGCGGCGACAGATACGCAGTATTTT

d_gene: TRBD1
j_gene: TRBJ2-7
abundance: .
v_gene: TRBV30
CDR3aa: CAWSRQGAGEQYF
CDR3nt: TGTGCCTGGAGTCGGCAGGGGGCGGGGGAGCAGTACTTC

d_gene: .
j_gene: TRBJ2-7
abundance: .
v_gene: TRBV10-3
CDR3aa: CAISDPFTYEQYF
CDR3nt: TGTGCCATCAGTGACCCGTTTACCTACGAGCAGTACTTC

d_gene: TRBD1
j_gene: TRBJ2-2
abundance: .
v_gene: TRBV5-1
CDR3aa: CASSVGQGSLLRTGELFF
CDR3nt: TGCGCCAGCAGCGTCGGACAGGGGTCGCTCCTTCGGACCGGGGAGCTGTTTTTT

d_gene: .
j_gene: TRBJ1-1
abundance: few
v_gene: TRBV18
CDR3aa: CASSPTGNTEAFF
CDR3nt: TGTGCCAGCTCACCGACAGGGAACACTGAAGCTTTCTTT

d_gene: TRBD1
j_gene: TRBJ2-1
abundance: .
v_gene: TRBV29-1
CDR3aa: CSVERGTGAYNEQFF
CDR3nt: TGCAGCGTTGAGAGGGGGACAGGGGCCTACAATGAGCAGTTCTTC

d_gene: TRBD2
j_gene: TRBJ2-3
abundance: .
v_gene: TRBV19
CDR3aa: CASIAGPDTDTQYF
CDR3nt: TGTGCCAGCATAGCGGGGCCCGACACAGATACGCAGTATTTT

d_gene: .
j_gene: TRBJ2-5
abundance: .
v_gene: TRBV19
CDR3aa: CASSGRVGETQYF
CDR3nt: TGTGCCAGTAGTGGGCGAGTCGGAGAGACCCAGTACTTC

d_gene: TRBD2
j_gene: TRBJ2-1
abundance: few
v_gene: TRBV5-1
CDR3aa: CASSHGGKGLAGGRDEQFF
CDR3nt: TGCGCCAGCAGCCACGGGGGAAAGGGACTAGCGGGAGGGCGGGATGAGCAGTTCTTC

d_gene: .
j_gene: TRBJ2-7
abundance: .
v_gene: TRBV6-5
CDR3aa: CASSYSNRALYEQYF
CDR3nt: TGTGCCAGCAGTTACTCGAATCGGGCTCTTTACGAGCAGTACTTC

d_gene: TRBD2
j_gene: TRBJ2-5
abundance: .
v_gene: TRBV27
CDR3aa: CASSAFVRERETQYF
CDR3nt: TGTGCCAGCAGTGCGTTCGTGCGGGAGCGGGAGACCCAGTACTTC

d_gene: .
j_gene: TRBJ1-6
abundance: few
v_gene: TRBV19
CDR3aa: CASSIGQGVSPLHF
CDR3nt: TGTGCCAGTAGTATCGGGCAGGGTGTTTCACCCCTCCACTTT

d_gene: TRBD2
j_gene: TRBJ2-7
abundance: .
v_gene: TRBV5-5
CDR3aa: CASSFVSSGRNEQYF
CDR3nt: TGTGCCAGCAGCTTCGTCTCTAGCGGGAGGAACGAGCAGTACTTC

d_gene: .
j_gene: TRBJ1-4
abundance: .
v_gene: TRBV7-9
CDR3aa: CASSSVTLLATNEKLFF
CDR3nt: TGTGCCAGCAGCTCGGTGACCCTACTAGCAACTAATGAAAAACTGTTTTTT

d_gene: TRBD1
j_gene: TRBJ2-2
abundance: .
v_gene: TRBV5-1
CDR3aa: CASSFVSGQGDSGELFF
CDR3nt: TGCGCCAGCAGCTTCGTTTCGGGACAGGGTGATTCCGGGGAGCTGTTTTTT

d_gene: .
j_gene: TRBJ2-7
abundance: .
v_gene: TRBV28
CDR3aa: CASSLGYRDYEQYF
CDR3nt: TGTGCCAGCAGTTTAGGCTACAGGGACTACGAGCAGTACTTC

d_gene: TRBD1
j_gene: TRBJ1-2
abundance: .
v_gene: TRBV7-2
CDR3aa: CASSLVTGVTNYGYTF
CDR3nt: TGTGCCAGCAGCTTAGTGACAGGGGTTACTAACTATGGCTACACCTTC

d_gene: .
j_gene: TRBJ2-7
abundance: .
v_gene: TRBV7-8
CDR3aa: CASSLGGVEQYF
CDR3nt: TGTGCCAGCAGCTTAGGGGGGGTCGAGCAGTACTTC

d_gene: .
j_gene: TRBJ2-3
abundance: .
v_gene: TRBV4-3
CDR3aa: CASSQDPRSWGTDTQYF
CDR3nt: TGCGCCAGCAGCCAAGATCCTCGTTCATGGGGCACAGATACGCAGTATTTT

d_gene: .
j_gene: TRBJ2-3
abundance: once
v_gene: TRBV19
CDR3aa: CASSISGSTDTQYF
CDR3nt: TGTGCCAGTAGTATCTCGGGGAGCACAGATACGCAGTATTTT

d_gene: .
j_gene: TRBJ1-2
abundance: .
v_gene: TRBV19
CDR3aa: CASKEYGYTF
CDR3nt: TGTGCCAGTAAAGAGTATGGCTACACCTTC

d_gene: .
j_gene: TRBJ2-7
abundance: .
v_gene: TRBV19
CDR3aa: CASSWRTLSSYEQYF
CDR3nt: TGTGCCAGTAGTTGGCGGACCCTGAGCTCCTACGAGCAGTACTTC

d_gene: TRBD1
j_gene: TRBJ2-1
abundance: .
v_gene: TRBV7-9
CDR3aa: CASSPSGTTGFYNEQFF
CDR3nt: TGTGCCAGCAGCCCCTCCGGTACGACAGGGTTCTACAATGAGCAGTTCTTC

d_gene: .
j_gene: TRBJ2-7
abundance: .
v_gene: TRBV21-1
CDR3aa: CASSNWEDRDEQYF
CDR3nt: TGTGCCAGCAGCAATTGGGAGGACAGGGACGAGCAGTACTTC

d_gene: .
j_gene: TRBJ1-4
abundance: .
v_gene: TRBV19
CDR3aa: CASSLGFSEEKLFF
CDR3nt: TGTGCCAGTAGCCTAGGGTTTTCGGAGGAAAAACTGTTTTTT

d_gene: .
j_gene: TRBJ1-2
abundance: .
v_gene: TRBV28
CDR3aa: CASSSPAGPLNGYTF
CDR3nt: TGTGCCAGCAGTTCCCCTGCGGGCCCCTTGAATGGCTACACCTTC

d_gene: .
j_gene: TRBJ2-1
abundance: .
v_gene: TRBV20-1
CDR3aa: CSARFYNEQFF
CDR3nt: TGCAGTGCCAGATTCTACAATGAGCAGTTCTTC

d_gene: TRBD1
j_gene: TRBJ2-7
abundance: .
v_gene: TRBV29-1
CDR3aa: CSVGYPTGPYEQYF
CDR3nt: TGCAGCGTCGGCTACCCGACAGGGCCCTACGAGCAGTACTTC

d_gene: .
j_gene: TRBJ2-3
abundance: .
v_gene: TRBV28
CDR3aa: CASSGPSTDTQYF
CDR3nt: TGTGCCAGCTCTGGTCCAAGCACAGATACGCAGTATTTT

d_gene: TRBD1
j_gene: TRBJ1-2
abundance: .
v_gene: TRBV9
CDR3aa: CASSNRDRVSNYGYTF
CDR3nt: TGTGCCAGCAGCAACCGGGACAGGGTCTCTAACTATGGCTACACCTTC

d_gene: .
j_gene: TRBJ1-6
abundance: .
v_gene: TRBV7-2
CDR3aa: CASSRRTGFLDSTLHF
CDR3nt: TGTGCCAGCAGCCGTAGAACAGGGTTTTTGGATTCCACCCTCCACTTT